A selection of T cell receptor beta chains follows, all from one sample in a study of T cell responses to AZD1222 COVID-19 vaccine. Profiling relied on immunoSEQ multiplex PCR, and the TCRdb table lists in-frame clones only, not all of them. The data show 80,000 to 95,000 clones, over 85% seen once. The starting material was peripheral blood, obtained on day 0 of MenACWY control vaccination. The receptor set was obtained from an adult in good health. Both conserved end residues are part of each CDR3. The D gene is left open where the match is weak.

D gene | J gene | V gene | CDR3 protein
NA | TRBJ2-7 | TRBV27 | CASRDIAAGTYEQYF
TRBD2 | TRBJ2-1 | TRBV4-1 | CASSQIAGGYNEQFF
NA | TRBJ1-1 | TRBV4-1 | CASSLRQEPSTEAFF
TRBD2 | TRBJ2-1 | TRBV11-2 | CASSPLGSGGAGEQFF
NA | TRBJ2-2 | TRBV3-1/TRBV3-2 | CASSQPPGWELFF
TRBD2 | TRBJ2-5 | TRBV6-5 | CAGRTSVKTQYF
NA | TRBJ1-1 | TRBV10-3 | CAISGTENTEAFF
NA | TRBJ2-3 | TRBV2 | CASSEGGGIDTQYF
NA | TRBJ2-2 | TRBV7-9 | CASRYLTGRGDTGELFF
NA | TRBJ2-4 | TRBV10-1 | CASSESRWGKNIQYF
TRBD2 | TRBJ2-1 | TRBV24-1 | CATSAPGGSNEQFF
NA | TRBJ2-7 | TRBV3-1/TRBV3-2 | CAQQNRGAGGIYEQYF
NA | TRBJ1-2 | TRBV9 | CASSVGAGSNYGYTF
NA | TRBJ2-2 | TRBV9 | CASSPLSRADTGELFF
TRBD1 | TRBJ1-5 | TRBV5-6 | CASSSIQGGGNQPQHF
TRBD1 | TRBJ1-4 | TRBV10-2 | CASRQGIGEKLFF
NA | TRBJ2-1 | TRBV7-8 | CASSLVESSYNEQFF
TRBD2 | TRBJ2-3 | TRBV6-2/TRBV6-3 | CASSYGLASDTQYF
NA | TRBJ1-1 | TRBV4-3 | CASSQDGGLQELADTEAFF
NA | TRBJ2-7 | TRBV6-2/TRBV6-3 | CASSYSEGGLAYEQYF
NA | TRBJ2-7 | TRBV27 | CASSKTGREQYF
TRBD1 | TRBJ1-5 | TRBV27 | CASRLQGAGVPQHF
TRBD1 | TRBJ1-2 | TRBV6-6 | CASSYTGQANYGYTF
NA | TRBJ2-7 | TRBV19 | CASSMRSGAYEQYF
NA | TRBJ2-7 | TRBV6-2/TRBV6-3 | CASSLTYEQYF
NA | TRBJ1-2 | TRBV24-1 | CATSDLVPGRGTYGYTF
TRBD1 | TRBJ2-5 | TRBV4-3 | CASSWGQAQETQYF
TRBD1 | TRBJ1-2 | TRBV5-6 | CASSRPGQGGYGYTF
NA | TRBJ1-5 | TRBV27 | CASSFSDSNQPQHF
NA | TRBJ1-2 | TRBV15 | CATSRGHAGAGYTF
NA | TRBJ2-1 | TRBV11-2 | CASSAGGTYNEQFF
NA | TRBJ1-2 | TRBV10-2 | CASSEGVSNYGYTF
TRBD2 | TRBJ2-5 | TRBV5-4 | CASSLFSGGEQETQYF
TRBD2 | TRBJ2-7 | TRBV5-4 | CASSLTSGDYEQYF
NA | TRBJ1-2 | TRBV4-1 | CASSQAAGSSGYTF
NA | TRBJ2-3 | TRBV5-6 | CASSFGDTQYF
TRBD1 | TRBJ2-2 | TRBV7-9 | CASSSGQGGYDTGELFF
NA | TRBJ1-2 | TRBV6-5 | CASSFRGVDGYTF
TRBD1 | TRBJ2-2 | TRBV7-3 | CASSLKGGQGAHTGELFF
NA | TRBJ1-2 | TRBV14 | CASGNGGYTF